The source of this T cell receptor (beta chain) is a study of T cell repertoires in cytomegalovirus infection. About the study: From public TCR beta signatures came an indication of both CMV infection and matching HLA type.

This clonotype appeared a few times. The antigen is not known. Study conclusions and caveats: Predominance within the ex vivo response was attributable to HLA-C-restricted CMV-specific TCR beta clonotypes.

MiXCR was run by TCRdb on the reads, yielding one entry per CDR3 protein. The sample shows about 450,000 distinct CDR3 sequences, roughly 30% of them seen only once. Trimming took off 5 bases at V and 7 bases at J, with 14 bases between the two ends. The germline gives CDR1 SGHAT, CDR2 FQNNGV. The CDR3 sequence is 14 residues long. The sequence derives from a human donor in good health (CMV status not recorded). Some clones in this sample may be carry-over from other donors' samples. J is TRBJ1-4 and V is TRBV11-2, with a weak D call TRBD1 (5 bases). The sequenced material came from PBMCs. The CDR3 reads CASSNRRGVEKLFF. In DNA form, the CDR3 reads TGTGCCAGCAGCAACCGCCGGGGGGTTGAAAAACTGTTTTTT.